The clone carrying this TCR beta chain has a count of ten or more. The time point denotes: patch test 1, 2 weeks after DPC sensitization. Treatment defined: therapeutic diphenylcyclopropenone sensitization with weekly scalp DPC. This entry comes from a study of human T cells and chemical hapten exposure. TCRdb re-called the RACE reads through MiXCR, storing one row per CDR3 protein. The profile shows about 99,000 distinct CDR3 sequences, about an eighth of them singletons. Looked up from germline, CDR1 is SEHNR and CDR2 is FQNEAQ (reference sequence). The CDR3 covers 12 residues. V shed 3 bases and J shed 4 bases, with 7 bases lying between them.

Here the sequenced sample was whole blood, taken in connection with sensitization to the hapten diphenylcyclopropenone (DPC). This chain uses TRBV7-9 with TRBJ2-7; the D is unclear. The sequence derives from a woman aged 40 to 50 with alopecia areata. Some clones in this sample may be carry-over from other donors' samples. The CDR3 spells CASSFLAYEQYF. CDR3 DNA sequence: TGTGCCAGCAGCTTTCTTGCTTACGAGCAGTACTTC. Complete variable domain (other parts from reference TRBV7-9 and TRBJ2-7): DTGVSQNPRHKITKRGQNVTFRCDPISEHNRLYWYRQTLGQGPEFLTYFQNEAQLEKSRLLSDRFSAERPKGSFSTLEIQRTEQGDSAMYLCASSFLAYEQYFGPGTRLTVT.